This record concerns one T cell receptor (beta chain) sequence. The record originates from a study of control samples from healthy donors and cancer patients. Profiled with immunoSEQ multiplex PCR; TCRdb holds only in-frame clones, not every one. The table has 95,000 to 130,000 clones, 88% seen once; the top ten hold 2% to 2.5%. The sequenced sample was blood. This sequence was found in a woman in her 70s in good health.

The CDR3 sequence: CASSPTGGNEQFF. In DNA form, the CDR3 reads TGCGCCAGCAGTCCAACAGGGGGCAATGAGCAGTTCTTC. The J gene is TRBJ2-1, the V gene TRBV5-1, with 8 bases identical to TRBD1. Germline assignment: CDR1 SGHRS and CDR2 YFSETQ. V was clipped by 5 bases and J by 6 bases; unmatched bases: 4. This CDR3 is built from 13 residues.